The next 13 T cell receptor beta chains were all read from a single sample in a study of PD-1 blockade in classical Hodgkin lymphoma. Sequencing used immunoSEQ multiplex PCR; TCRdb keeps in-frame clones, though not all of them. The profile shows over 25,000 clones, around 88% of them singletons. In every patient, relapse followed autologous stem cell transplantation, while exposure to brentuximab vedotin differed. Through magnetic negative selection, CD8+ T cells were separated from PBMCs that had been thawed. The starting material was CD8+ T cells from blood, obtained at baseline. The receptors were gathered from a human donor with classical Hodgkin lymphoma.

This chain connects TRBV5-1 to TRBJ2-7, with 14 nucleotides matching TRBD2. This CDR3 region has 17 residues. CDR1 and CDR2 from the germline V gene are SGHRS and YFSETQ. J gave up 0 bases and V 4 bases, and 6 bases lay outside the gene matches. The CDR3 sequence: CASSPKGLAGASYEQYF. The CDR3 DNA reads TGCGCCAGCAGCCCTAAGGGACTAGCGGGAGCCTCCTACGAGCAGTACTTC.

The gene calls are TRBV27 and TRBJ2-5, with 11 bases fitting TRBD1. This CDR3 has 14 residues. Per germline, CDR1 MNHEY and CDR2 SMNVEV (reference sequence). The V gene end was trimmed by 8 bases and the J gene end by 5 bases; junction bases not matched to a gene: 7. The CDR3 nucleotides are TGTGCCAGCCGGACAGGGGGCCTACCTGAGACCCAGTACTTC. This sequence encodes CASRTGGLPETQYF.

This rearrangement joins TRBV27 to TRBJ2-5; D gene uncertain. The CDR3 spans 17 residues. Per the germline V gene, CDR1 is MNHEY and CDR2 is SMNVEV (reference sequence). The ends were cut back, 0 bases at V and 5 bases at J, with 19 bases in the middle. CDR3: CASSLSFWARMGETQYF. CDR3 coding DNA: TGTGCCAGCAGTTTATCGTTCTGGGCCCGGATGGGGGAGACCCAGTACTTC.

The chain carries TRBV28 and TRBJ2-1; D call uncertain. The CDR3 is made up of 12 amino acids. Trimming removed 3 bases at V and 9 bases at J, with 9 bases between. Germline V gene lookup returns CDR1 MDHEN and CDR2 SYDVKM. CDR3 in DNA: TGTGCCAGCAGTTTCGTGATCCCTGAGCAGTTCTTC. Encoded protein: CASSFVIPEQFF.

This rearrangement joins TRBV5-1 to TRBJ1-4; possibly TRBD1 for D (6 bases). Trimming removed 4 bases at V and 0 bases at J, with 16 bases between. The CDR3 has 17 residues. The V gene's germline CDR1 is SGHRS and CDR2 YFSETQ. This CDR3 is CASSLWGTRATNEKLFF. As DNA, the CDR3 is TGCGCCAGCAGCCTGTGGGGGACAAGAGCAACTAATGAAAAACTGTTTTTT.

This chain connects TRBV5-6 to TRBJ1-1; TRBD1 is a possible D gene (5 bases). The CDR3 is 13 amino acids. Looked up from germline, CDR1 is SGHDT and CDR2 is YYEEEE. The ends were cut back, 2 bases at V and 4 bases at J, with 9 bases in the middle. CDR3 sequence: CASSFQGTTEAFF. The CDR3 coding sequence is TGTGCCAGCAGCTTCCAAGGGACCACTGAAGCTTTCTTT.

The chain is built from TRBV19 and TRBJ1-2; 7 positions match TRBD1. Per germline, CDR1 LNHDA and CDR2 SQIVND (reference sequence). CDR3 length equals 17 residues. V shed 2 bases, J shed 1 base, and the junction held 10 bases outside the gene matches. The CDR3 coding sequence is TGTGCCAGTAGTATATCCCCGGACAGGCCTCTTAACTATGGCTACACCTTC. The encoded protein is CASSISPDRPLNYGYTF. Full variable domain (rest looked up from reference TRBV19 and TRBJ1-2): DGGITQSPKYLFRKEGQNVTLSCEQNLNHDAMYWYRQDPGQGLRLIYYSQIVNDFQKGDIAEGYSVSREKKESFPLTVTSAQKNPTAFYLCASSISPDRPLNYGYTFGSGTRLTVV.

The J gene is TRBJ2-7, the V gene TRBV5-5, with unresolved D. Germline V gene lookup returns CDR1 SGHKS and CDR2 YYEKEE (reference sequence). The CDR3 contains 15 residues. The ends were cut back, 4 bases at V and 0 bases at J, with 14 bases in the middle. This chain's CDR3 is CASSPFPISSYEQYF. In DNA form, the CDR3 reads TGTGCCAGCAGCCCGTTTCCGATTAGCTCCTACGAGCAGTACTTC.

This clone showed up just once. Other DNA variants within this sample encode the same CDR3. This sequence joins TRBV7-2 and TRBJ2-7; D is unclear. V was shortened by 5 bases and J by 3 bases, with 11 bases between the two germline ends. This CDR3 contains 13 residues. CDR1 SGHTA and CDR2 FQGNSA come from the germline V gene. The CDR3 DNA reads TGTGCCAGCAGCCTAGATGCTAGCTACGAGCAGTACTTC. Translating it yields CASSLDASYEQYF.

This clone was detected only once. The chain links TRBV2 to TRBJ2-1, with D unresolved. The CDR3 length is 14 residues. Germline V gene data show CDR1 as SNHLY and CDR2 as FYNNEI. V lost 7 bases to trimming and J lost 7 bases, with 17 bases between them. For the CDR3, the DNA is TGTGCCAGCAAAGGGATTGAGGCCGGAAATGAGCAGTTCTTC. It encodes CASKGIEAGNEQFF.

The chain combines TRBV27 with TRBJ1-2, with D tentatively TRBD1 (5 bases). Deletions cut 6 bases from V and 0 bases from J, with 11 bases between. CDR3 size: 14 residues. CDR1 MNHEY and CDR2 SMNVEV come from the germline V gene (reference sequence). CDR3 DNA sequence: TGTGCCAGCAGCGCAATACAGGCTAACTATGGCTACACCTTC. This encodes CASSAIQANYGYTF.

V is TRBV27 and J is TRBJ2-5; 7 positions match TRBD2. The V and J ends lost 2 bases and 7 bases, in that order; junction bases with no gene match: 7. The length of the CDR3 is 14 residues. CDR1 and CDR2 from the germline V gene are MNHEY and SMNVEV (reference sequence). The CDR3 here is CASSLGASGGTQYF. The CDR3 coding sequence is TGTGCCAGCAGTTTAGGGGCTAGCGGTGGGACCCAGTACTTC.

The chain combines TRBV28 with TRBJ2-1, with 7 bases aligning to TRBD2. V gave up 3 bases and J gave up 0 bases; unmatched junction bases: 5. The CDR3 sequence is 16 residues long. Germline lookup yields CDR1 MDHEN and CDR2 SYDVKM. CDR3 coding DNA: TGTGCCAGCAGTTTGCTAGCGGAGAGCTCCTACAATGAGCAGTTCTTC. Residues: CASSLLAESSYNEQFF.